The sequence of this TCR beta chain was determined in a study of T cell responses to AZD1222 COVID-19 vaccine. Study results and caveats: Among spike-specific TCRs, nearly half reportedly target unmutated variant regions.

Remarks on this clone: Antigen specificity is unknown.

Only in-frame clones appear in the TCRdb table, and some are missing; sequencing was by immunoSEQ multiplex PCR. The sample lists about 110,000 clones; around 94% were seen once. Per the germline V gene, CDR1 is MNHEY and CDR2 is SVGAGI. V lost 5 bases to trimming and J lost 6 bases, with 13 bases between them. The CDR3 loop spans 14 amino acids. The input for sequencing was peripheral blood, taken on day 0 of AZD1222 vaccination. The origin of this receptor is an adult in good health. V gene TRBV6-5 combines with J gene TRBJ1-4; D ambiguous. CDR3 DNA sequence: TGTGCCAGCAGTCGGGGAGGGATAGATGAAAAACTGTTTTTT. This encodes CASSRGGIDEKLFF.